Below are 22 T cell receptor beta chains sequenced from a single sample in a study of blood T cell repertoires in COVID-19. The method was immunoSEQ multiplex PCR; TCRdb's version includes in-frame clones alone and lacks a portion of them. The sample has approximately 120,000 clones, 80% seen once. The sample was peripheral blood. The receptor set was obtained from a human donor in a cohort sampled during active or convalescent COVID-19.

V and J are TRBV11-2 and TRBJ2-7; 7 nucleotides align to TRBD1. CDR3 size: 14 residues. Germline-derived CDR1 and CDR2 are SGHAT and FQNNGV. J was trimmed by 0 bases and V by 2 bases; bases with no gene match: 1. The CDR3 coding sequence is TGTGCCAGCAGCTTAACAGGGGTCTCCTACGAGCAGTACTTC. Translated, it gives CASSLTGVSYEQYF.

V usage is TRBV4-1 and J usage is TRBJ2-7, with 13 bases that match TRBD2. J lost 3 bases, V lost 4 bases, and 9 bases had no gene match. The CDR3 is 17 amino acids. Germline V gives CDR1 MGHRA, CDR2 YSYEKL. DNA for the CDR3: TGCGCCAGCAGCCTCCGCTGGACTAGCGGGAGTGTCTACGAGCAGTACTTC. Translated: CASSLRWTSGSVYEQYF.

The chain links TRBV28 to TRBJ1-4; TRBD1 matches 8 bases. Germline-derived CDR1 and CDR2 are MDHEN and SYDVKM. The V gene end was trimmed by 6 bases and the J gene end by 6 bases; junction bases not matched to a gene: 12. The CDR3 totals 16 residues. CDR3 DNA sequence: TGTGCCAGCAGCTACCTCGGACAGGGTGTGGATGAAAAACTGTTTTTT. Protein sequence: CASSYLGQGVDEKLFF.

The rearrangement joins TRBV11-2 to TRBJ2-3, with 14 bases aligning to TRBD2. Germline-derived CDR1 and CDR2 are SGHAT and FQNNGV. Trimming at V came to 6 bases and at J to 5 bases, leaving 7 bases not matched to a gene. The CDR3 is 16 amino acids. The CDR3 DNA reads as TGTGCCAGCAGGAGTGGGACTAGCGGGAGAAAAGATACGCAGTATTTT. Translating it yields CASRSGTSGRKDTQYF.

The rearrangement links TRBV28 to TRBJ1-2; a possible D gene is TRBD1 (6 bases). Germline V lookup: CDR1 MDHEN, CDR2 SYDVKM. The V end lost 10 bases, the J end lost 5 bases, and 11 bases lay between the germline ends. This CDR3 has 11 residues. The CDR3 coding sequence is TGTGCCACCGGGCAGGGGTATGGCTACACCTTC. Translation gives CATGQGYGYTF.

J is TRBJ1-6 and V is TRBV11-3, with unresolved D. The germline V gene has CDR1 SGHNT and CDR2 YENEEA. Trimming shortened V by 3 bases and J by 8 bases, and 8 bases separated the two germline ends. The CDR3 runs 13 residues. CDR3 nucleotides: TGTGCCAGCAGCTTGGGCACCCATTCACCCCTCCACTTT. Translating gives CASSLGTHSPLHF.

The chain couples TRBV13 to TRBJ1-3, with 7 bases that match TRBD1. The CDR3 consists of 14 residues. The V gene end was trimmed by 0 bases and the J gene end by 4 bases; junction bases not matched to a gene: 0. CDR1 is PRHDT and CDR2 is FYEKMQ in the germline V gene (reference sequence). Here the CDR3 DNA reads TGTGCCAGCAGCTTAGGGGACAGGGGAAACACCATATATTTT. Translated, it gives CASSLGDRGNTIYF.

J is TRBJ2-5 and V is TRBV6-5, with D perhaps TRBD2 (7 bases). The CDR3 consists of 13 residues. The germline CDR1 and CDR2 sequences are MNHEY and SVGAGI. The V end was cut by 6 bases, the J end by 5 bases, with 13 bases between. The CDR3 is CASRMGGLETQYF. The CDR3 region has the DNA TGTGCCAGCAGGATGGGGGGGCTGGAGACCCAGTACTTC.

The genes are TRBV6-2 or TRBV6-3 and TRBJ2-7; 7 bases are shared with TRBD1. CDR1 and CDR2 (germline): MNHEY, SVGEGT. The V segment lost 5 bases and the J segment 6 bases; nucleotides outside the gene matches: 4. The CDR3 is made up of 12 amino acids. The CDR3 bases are TGTGCCAGCAGTCAGACAGGGTTCGAGCAGTACTTC. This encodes CASSQTGFEQYF.

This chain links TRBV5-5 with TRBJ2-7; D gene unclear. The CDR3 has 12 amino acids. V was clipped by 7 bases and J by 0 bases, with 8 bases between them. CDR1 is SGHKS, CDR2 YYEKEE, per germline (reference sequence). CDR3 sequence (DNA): TGTGCCAGCCTGGGCCTCTCCTACGAGCAGTACTTC. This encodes CASLGLSYEQYF.

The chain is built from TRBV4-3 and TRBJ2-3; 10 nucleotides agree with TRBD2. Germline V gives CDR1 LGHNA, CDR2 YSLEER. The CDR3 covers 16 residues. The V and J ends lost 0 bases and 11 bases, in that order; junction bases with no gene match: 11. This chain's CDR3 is CASSQDTGTSALRQYF. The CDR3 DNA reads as TGCGCCAGCAGCCAAGATACTGGGACTAGCGCCCTCCGGCAGTATTTT.

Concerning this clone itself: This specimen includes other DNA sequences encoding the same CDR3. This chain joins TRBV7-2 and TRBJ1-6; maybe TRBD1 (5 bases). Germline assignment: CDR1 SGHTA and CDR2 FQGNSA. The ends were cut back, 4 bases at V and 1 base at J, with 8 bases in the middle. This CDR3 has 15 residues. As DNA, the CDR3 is TGTGCCAGCAGCTCCCCAGGGTCCTATAATTCACCCCTCCACTTT. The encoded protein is CASSSPGSYNSPLHF.

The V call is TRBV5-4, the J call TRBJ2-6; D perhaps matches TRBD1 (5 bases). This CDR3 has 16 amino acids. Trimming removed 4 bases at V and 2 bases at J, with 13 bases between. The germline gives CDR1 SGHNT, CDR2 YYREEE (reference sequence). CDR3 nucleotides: TGTGCCAGCAGCCCGGACCCACAGGCTGGGGCCAACGTCCTGACTTTC. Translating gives CASSPDPQAGANVLTF.

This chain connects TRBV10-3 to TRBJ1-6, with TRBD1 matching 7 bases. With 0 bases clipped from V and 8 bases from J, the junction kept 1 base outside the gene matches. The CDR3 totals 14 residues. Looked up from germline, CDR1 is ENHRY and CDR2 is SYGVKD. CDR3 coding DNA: TGTGCCATCAGTGAGTCGGGACAGTATTCACCCCTCCACTTT. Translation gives CAISESGQYSPLHF.

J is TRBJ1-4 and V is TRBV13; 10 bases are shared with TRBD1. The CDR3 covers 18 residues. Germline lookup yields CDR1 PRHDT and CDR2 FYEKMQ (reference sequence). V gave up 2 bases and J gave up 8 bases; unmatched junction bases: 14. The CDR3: CASSLTGLSGTGEEKLFF. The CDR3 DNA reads TGTGCCAGCAGCTTAACCGGCCTTTCCGGGACAGGGGAAGAAAAACTGTTTTTT.

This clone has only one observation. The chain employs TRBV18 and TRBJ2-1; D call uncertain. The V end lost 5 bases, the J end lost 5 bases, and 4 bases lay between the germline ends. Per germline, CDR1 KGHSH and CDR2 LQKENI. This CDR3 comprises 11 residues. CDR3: CASSENNEQFF. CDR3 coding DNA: TGTGCCAGCTCAGAGAACAATGAGCAGTTCTTC.

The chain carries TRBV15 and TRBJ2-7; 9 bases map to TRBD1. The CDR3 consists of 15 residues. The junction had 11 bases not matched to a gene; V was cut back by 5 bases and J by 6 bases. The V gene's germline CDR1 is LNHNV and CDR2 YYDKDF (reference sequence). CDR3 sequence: CATSGGPGTGFEQYF. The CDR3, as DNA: TGTGCCACCAGCGGAGGTCCCGGGACAGGGTTCGAGCAGTACTTC.

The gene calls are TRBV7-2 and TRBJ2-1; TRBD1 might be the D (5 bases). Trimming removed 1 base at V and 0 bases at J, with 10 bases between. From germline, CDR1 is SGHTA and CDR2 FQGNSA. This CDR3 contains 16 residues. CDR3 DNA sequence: TGTGCCAGCAGCTTAGATGGACATCGCTCCTACAATGAGCAGTTCTTC. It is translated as CASSLDGHRSYNEQFF.

The CDR3 loop reads CAAGERKNIQYF. The CDR3 coding sequence is TGTGCCGCGGGAGAACGAAAAAACATTCAGTACTTC. V gene TRBV19 combines with J gene TRBJ2-4, with TRBD2 identical over 7 bases. Germline V gene lookup returns CDR1 LNHDA and CDR2 SQIVND (reference sequence). The junction had 5 bases not matched to a gene; V was cut back by 11 bases and J by 4 bases. The length of the CDR3 is 12 residues.

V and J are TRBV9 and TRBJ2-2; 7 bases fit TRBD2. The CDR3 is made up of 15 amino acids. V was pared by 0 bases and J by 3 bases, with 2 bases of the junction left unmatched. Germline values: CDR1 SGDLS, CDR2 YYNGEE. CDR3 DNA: TGTGCCAGCAGCGTAGGGACTAGTCACACCGGGGAGCTGTTTTTT. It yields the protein CASSVGTSHTGELFF.

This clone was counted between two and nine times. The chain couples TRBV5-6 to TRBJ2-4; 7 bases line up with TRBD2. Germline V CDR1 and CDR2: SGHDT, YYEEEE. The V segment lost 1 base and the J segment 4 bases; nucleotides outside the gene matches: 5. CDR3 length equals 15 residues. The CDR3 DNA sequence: TGTGCCAGCAGCTTGAGACCGGGACTAAAAAACATTCAGTACTTC. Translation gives CASSLRPGLKNIQYF.

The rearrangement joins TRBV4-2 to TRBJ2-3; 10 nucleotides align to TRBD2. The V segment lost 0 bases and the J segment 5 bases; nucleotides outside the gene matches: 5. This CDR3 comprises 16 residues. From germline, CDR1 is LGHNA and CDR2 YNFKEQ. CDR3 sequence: CASSQDSVAGGDTQYF. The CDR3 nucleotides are TGTGCCAGCAGCCAAGATTCCGTAGCGGGAGGAGATACGCAGTATTTT.